The 23 T cell receptor beta chains in this list originate from one sample, sequenced in a study of vaccination and CD4 T cells after COVID-19. These receptors have no identified antigens. With the Oncomine TCR Beta short-read assay, DNA from cultured CD4+ T cells was sequenced. One entry per CDR3 protein results from TCRdb running MiXCR on the PCR reads. In the table there are around 10,000 distinct CDR3 sequences, approximately 40% of which are singletons. The treatment was: 10-day PBMC culture with coronavirus spike peptide pools or control peptides (ViraFEST assay). Sequenced: CD4+ T cells from blood, cultured in vitro. The source of these receptors is a human donor who had recovered from COVID-19.

This clonotype came up a few times. CDR3 bases: TGTGCCAGCAGCTTAGCGGGGGGGCGAGGAAAGACCCAGTACTTC. Residues: CASSLAGGRGKTQYF. This rearrangement joins TRBV7-8 to TRBJ2-5; maybe TRBD2 (7 bases). This CDR3 is 15 amino acids long. CDR1 SGHVS and CDR2 FQNEAQ come from the germline V gene. Trimming left V 0 bases short and J 6 bases short, with 14 bases between.

This clonotype was counted between two and nine times. The V call is TRBV6-2 or TRBV6-3, the J call TRBJ2-3; 8 nucleotides line up with TRBD1. J gave up 10 bases and V 5 bases, and 14 bases lay outside the gene matches. This CDR3 is built from 15 residues. Germline CDR1 MNHEY, CDR2 SVGEGT. CDR3 DNA sequence: TGTGCCAGCAGTAGCCCCGACAGGGGATCAGCAGCGCAGTATTTT. This sequence encodes CASSSPDRGSAAQYF.

This clonotype was picked up a small number of times. The chain combines TRBV19 with TRBJ1-5, with TRBD1 as a possible D gene (5 bases). The CDR3 extends over 15 amino acids. Trimming shortened V by 3 bases and J by 4 bases, and 13 bases separated the two germline ends. CDR1 is LNHDA, CDR2 SQIVND, per germline (reference sequence). The CDR3 loop is CASSITGLANQPQHF. The CDR3 DNA reads TGTGCCAGTAGTATTACAGGATTAGCGAATCAGCCCCAGCATTTT.

The chain uses TRBV30 and TRBJ1-6; D is unclear. The V end was cut by 0 bases, the J end by 12 bases, with 9 bases between. In germline, CDR1 is GTSNPN, CDR2 SVGIG (reference sequence). The CDR3 length is 12 residues. CDR3 DNA sequence: TGTGCCTGGAGTGTACTTGGGAAACCCCTCCACTTT. This gives the protein CAWSVLGKPLHF.

This chain connects TRBV20-1 to TRBJ2-7, with 14 bases identical to TRBD2. Germline CDR1 is DFQATT and CDR2 is SNEGSKA (reference sequence). The V segment lost 3 bases and the J segment 4 bases; nucleotides outside the gene matches: 17. The CDR3 is made up of 19 amino acids. The CDR3 bases are TGCAGTGCTAGGCACCGCCCGACTAGCGGGGGGGGGGTCCGGTACGAGCAGTACTTC. Translated, it gives CSARHRPTSGGGVRYEQYF.

CDR3 nucleotide sequence: TGTGCCAGCAGTGCCTGGGACAGGGGGATGGCTGAAGCTTTCTTT. Encoded protein: CASSAWDRGMAEAFF. The chain couples TRBV2 to TRBJ1-1, with TRBD1 matching over 11 bases. The CDR3 is 15 residues long. J was trimmed by 6 bases and V by 4 bases; bases with no gene match: 7. Germline values: CDR1 SNHLY, CDR2 FYNNEI.

The chain couples TRBV27 to TRBJ2-7; TRBD2 matches at 7 bases. After removal of 3 bases from V and 4 bases from J, the junction contained 0 bases not matched to a gene. Germline-derived CDR1 and CDR2 are MNHEY and SMNVEV (reference sequence). This CDR3 contains 12 residues. The CDR3: CASSFGGYEQYF. DNA of the CDR3: TGTGCCAGCAGTTTCGGGGGGTACGAGCAGTACTTC.

This clonotype was picked up a small number of times. The chain is built from TRBV27 and TRBJ2-1; 8 bases align to TRBD2. The CDR3 consists of 13 residues. Germline values: CDR1 MNHEY, CDR2 SMNVEV (reference sequence). The trim removed 8 bases at V and 9 bases at J, leaving 9 bases unmatched. The CDR3 region is CASCVAGSGEQFF. CDR3 DNA: TGTGCCAGCTGTGTAGCGGGGAGTGGTGAGCAGTTCTTC.

The rearrangement joins TRBV6-2 or TRBV6-3 to TRBJ2-1; a weak D match, TRBD2 (6 bases). Germline CDR1 MNHEY, CDR2 SVGEGT. The CDR3 extends over 15 amino acids. V dropped 6 bases and J dropped 3 bases, with 15 bases sitting between them. The CDR3, as DNA: TGTGCCAGCAGACCGCGGGGCGGAAACTACAATGAGCAGTTCTTC. Translated, it gives CASRPRGGNYNEQFF.

This clonotype has only a few counts. The chain recombines TRBV20-1 with TRBJ1-6, with TRBD1 matching 7 bases. The germline CDR1 and CDR2 sequences are DFQATT and SNEGSKA (reference sequence). There are 15 residues in the CDR3. Trimming took 3 bases from V and 6 from J; bases not matched to a gene: 8. CDR3 amino acids: CSAREPDRVNSPLHF. CDR3 nucleotide sequence: TGCAGTGCTAGGGAGCCTGACAGGGTTAATTCACCCCTCCACTTT.

The chain employs TRBV28 and TRBJ1-2; a possible D gene is TRBD1 (5 bases). V lost 4 bases and J lost 8, with 17 bases in between. The CDR3 loop spans 14 amino acids. From germline, CDR1 is MDHEN and CDR2 SYDVKM. The CDR3 spells CASSSAQYRGGYTF. CDR3 in DNA: TGTGCCAGCAGTTCTGCCCAATACCGGGGCGGCTACACCTTC.

The genes are TRBV19 and TRBJ1-5; TRBD1 agrees at 12 bases. Trimming took 5 bases from V and 6 from J; bases not matched to a gene: 5. This CDR3 spans 15 amino acids. CDR1 LNHDA and CDR2 SQIVND come from the germline V gene (reference sequence). This CDR3 reads CASSAGTGGGQPQHF. CDR3 in DNA: TGTGCCAGTAGTGCAGGGACAGGGGGCGGTCAGCCCCAGCATTTT. The entire variable domain, with the rest obtained from reference TRBV19 and TRBJ1-5, is as follows: DGGITQSPKYLFRKEGQNVTLSCEQNLNHDAMYWYRQDPGQGLRLIYYSQIVNDFQKGDIAEGYSVSREKKESFPLTVTSAQKNPTAFYLCASSAGTGGGQPQHFGDGTRLSIL.

The chain couples TRBV28 to TRBJ2-1, with a possible D match to TRBD2 (5 bases). Germline lookup yields CDR1 MDHEN and CDR2 SYDVKM. The germline V and J ends were trimmed by 2 bases and 6 bases, with 17 bases remaining between them. The CDR3 length is 16 residues. CDR3 in amino acids: CASSLIGLTVGNEQFF. The CDR3 nucleotides are TGTGCCAGCAGTTTAATAGGACTTACAGTGGGCAATGAGCAGTTCTTC.

This clonotype was detected only once. The chain carries TRBV7-2 and TRBJ2-1, with TRBD1 matching 8 bases. The CDR3 consists of 16 residues. Germline CDR1 SGHTA, CDR2 FQGNSA. V gave up 3 bases and J gave up 0 bases; unmatched junction bases: 4. The CDR3 coding sequence is TGTGCCAGCAGCTTCCCAGGGGGCCCCTCCTACAATGAGCAGTTCTTC. It is translated as CASSFPGGPSYNEQFF.

The rearrangement links TRBV6-1 to TRBJ1-5; 9 bases are shared with TRBD1. The V gene's germline CDR1 is MNHNS and CDR2 SASEGT. This CDR3 contains 16 residues. With 4 bases clipped from V and 2 bases from J, the junction kept 6 bases outside the gene matches. DNA for the CDR3: TGTGCCAGCAGTGTGAACAGGGGGCTGGGCAATCAGCCCCAGCATTTT. Residues: CASSVNRGLGNQPQHF.

Only a few counts were recorded for this clonotype. The rearrangement links TRBV2 to TRBJ1-2; the match to TRBD1 covers 9 bases. V dropped 0 bases and J dropped 1; count of bases not matched to a gene: 0. Germline values: CDR1 SNHLY, CDR2 FYNNEI. The CDR3 has 15 residues. The CDR3 nucleotides read TGTGCCAGCAGTGAAGCGGGACAGGGTAACTATGGCTACACCTTC. This translates into CASSEAGQGNYGYTF.

This clonotype has just a few counts. This chain connects TRBV15 to TRBJ2-2; D gene ambiguous. Germline assignment: CDR1 LNHNV and CDR2 YYDKDF (reference sequence). Trimming took 1 base from V and 6 from J, leaving 6 bases between them. This CDR3 has 13 residues. The CDR3 is CATSRGFAGELFF. CDR3 nucleotide sequence: TGTGCCACCAGCAGAGGTTTCGCCGGGGAGCTGTTTTTT.

This clonotype appeared a single time. V usage is TRBV9 and J usage is TRBJ1-1; no clear D. Per germline, CDR1 SGDLS and CDR2 YYNGEE. CDR3 size: 13 residues. Trimming cost V 3 bases and J 0 bases, with 6 bases left between them. The CDR3 DNA reads TGTGCCAGCAGCGAAACAGTGAACACTGAAGCTTTCTTT. Protein: CASSETVNTEAFF. The full variable domain, with the rest looked up from reference TRBV9 and TRBJ1-1, is DSGVTQTPKHLITATGQRVTLRCSPRSGDLSVYWYQQSLDQGLQFLIQYYNGEERAKGNILERFSAQQFPDLHSELNLSSLELGDSALYFCASSETVNTEAFFGQGTRLTVV.

This sequence joins TRBV6-8 and TRBJ1-6; D gene uncertain. V was clipped by 6 bases and J by 0 bases, with 12 bases between them. The CDR3 sequence is 16 residues long. Looked up from germline, CDR1 is MNHGY and CDR2 is SAAAGT. CDR3 nucleotides: TGTGCCAGCAGACCCCCGTGTGTCTCCTATAATTCACCCCTCCACTTT. Encoded protein: CASRPPCVSYNSPLHF.

This clonotype came up a few times. The CDR3 loop reads CSALLGTGGNEQFF. For the CDR3, the DNA is TGCAGTGCTCTCCTCGGGACAGGGGGCAATGAGCAGTTCTTC. The chain employs TRBV20-1 and TRBJ2-1; 11 bases fit TRBD1. The germline CDR1 and CDR2 sequences are DFQATT and SNEGSKA (reference sequence). V gave up 5 bases and J gave up 6 bases; unmatched junction bases: 6. This CDR3 contains 14 residues.

This clonotype was seen only once. J is TRBJ1-5 and V is TRBV28; no clear D. Germline V gene data show CDR1 as MDHEN and CDR2 as SYDVKM. The length of the CDR3 is 13 residues. Between the trimmed V and J ends, which lost 4 bases and 3 bases, there was a span of 7 bases. CDR3 amino acids: CASSYSNNQPQHF. The CDR3 DNA reads TGTGCCAGCAGTTACTCGAACAATCAGCCCCAGCATTTT.

V is TRBV24-1 and J is TRBJ2-3; TRBD2 aligns across 8 bases. CDR3 length equals 15 residues. With 5 bases clipped from V and 4 bases from J, the junction kept 7 bases outside the gene matches. The germline V gene has CDR1 KGHDR and CDR2 SFDVKD. The CDR3 DNA is TGTGCCACCAGTGCCAGCGGGGGCGTCGCAGATACGCAGTATTTT. Translating it yields CATSASGGVADTQYF.

This chain joins TRBV12-3 or TRBV12-4 and TRBJ2-1; no definite D call. CDR3 length equals 14 residues. Trimming cost V 3 bases and J 0 bases, with 6 bases left between them. The CDR3 DNA follows: TGTGCCAGCAGTTTGGGCTACTCCTACAATGAGCAGTTCTTC. Translated: CASSLGYSYNEQFF.